The 27 T cell receptor beta chains below come from one sample, sequenced in a study of blood T cell repertoires in COVID-19 (dated by TCRdb to the early 2020s). The receptor library was made with the immunoSEQ multiplex PCR assay. TCRdb carries this immuneACCESS record with in-frame sequences only. Its versions omit some clonotypes, under half of them owing to an unresolved V gene in the studies checked, with the rest unexplained. In this sample the table shows hundreds of thousands of clones, about 89% of which occur a single time. More than 3.5% of the sample lies in the top ten. Source material: PBMCs or T cells enriched from blood (not recorded which). Source of these receptors: a young woman who had recovered from COVID-19.

The chain combines TRBV6-5 with TRBJ2-3, with 10 bases identical to TRBD2. After removal of 0 bases from V and 8 bases from J, the junction contained 8 bases not matched to a gene. The CDR3 is 16 residues long. CDR1 and CDR2 (germline): MNHEY, SVGAGI. The CDR3, as DNA: TGTGCCAGCAGTTACTCGAAAGTAGCGGGAGGTACTACGCAGTATTTT. This encodes CASSYSKVAGGTTQYF.

The J gene is TRBJ2-2, the V gene TRBV14; 12 positions agree with TRBD2. CDR3 length: 16 amino acids. Germline values: CDR1 SGHDN, CDR2 FVKESK. V dropped 4 bases and J dropped 4; count of bases not matched to a gene: 4. CDR3 in amino acids: CASSLGLAGITGELFF. The CDR3 DNA reads as TGTGCCAGCAGCCTAGGACTAGCGGGAATCACCGGGGAGCTGTTTTTT.

CDR3 nucleotide sequence: TGTGCCAGCAGTCCCGGGACTAGTGGGACCCAGTACTTC. Translated: CASSPGTSGTQYF. The rearrangement joins TRBV11-3 to TRBJ2-5; 8 nucleotides line up with TRBD2. V shed 6 bases and J 7 bases; nucleotides not matched to a gene: 7. CDR3 size: 13 residues. Germline V lookup: CDR1 SGHNT, CDR2 YENEEA.

The chain carries TRBV28 and TRBJ1-1; 9 nucleotides line up with TRBD1. Germline V lookup: CDR1 MDHEN, CDR2 SYDVKM. J was trimmed by 4 bases and V by 5 bases; bases with no gene match: 11. The CDR3 runs 16 residues. CDR3 bases: TGTGCCAGCAGTCCTCCGGGACAGGGCTTCGGCACTGAAGCTTTCTTT. This translates into CASSPPGQGFGTEAFF.

The chain is built from TRBV4-1 and TRBJ1-2, with D possibly being TRBD1 (6 bases). Germline assignment: CDR1 MGHRA and CDR2 YSYEKL. V lost 4 bases, J lost 7 bases, and 19 bases lay in between. CDR3 size: 15 residues. The CDR3: CASSLSAAGAGGYTF. The CDR3 DNA reads as TGCGCCAGCAGCCTCTCGGCGGCGGGGGCAGGTGGCTACACCTTC.

The gene calls are TRBV4-1 and TRBJ1-5; D is unresolved. Germline CDR1 reads MGHRA; CDR2 reads YSYEKL. Trimming left V 0 bases short and J 7 bases short, with 13 bases between. CDR3 length equals 15 residues. CDR3 bases: TGCGCCAGCAGCCAAGAAAGGGTTGGGAGACAGCCCCAGCATTTT. As protein: CASSQERVGRQPQHF.

This clone was seen more than once but under ten times. This chain links TRBV4-2 with TRBJ2-7; 9 bases are shared with TRBD1. The germline CDR1 and CDR2 sequences are LGHNA and YNFKEQ. V lost 6 bases, J lost 2 bases, and 5 bases stayed unmatched. This CDR3 contains 14 residues. CDR3 loop: CASREGQGTYEQYF. CDR3 nucleotides: TGTGCCAGCAGAGAGGGACAGGGAACCTACGAGCAGTACTTC.

The rearrangement uses TRBV19 and TRBJ1-5; possible D gene TRBD1, 5 bases. Germline CDR1 LNHDA, CDR2 SQIVND (reference sequence). The germline V and J ends were trimmed by 2 bases and 5 bases, with 10 bases remaining between them. The CDR3 is 14 residues long. This chain's CDR3 is CASSISGNHQPQHF. The CDR3 DNA reads TGTGCCAGTAGTATATCAGGGAACCATCAGCCCCAGCATTTT.

The V call is TRBV20-1, the J call TRBJ1-1; D gene uncertain. V lost 4 bases to trimming and J lost 6 bases, with 6 bases between them. Germline CDR1 reads DFQATT; CDR2 reads SNEGSKA (reference sequence). This CDR3 has 10 amino acids. CDR3 sequence: CSAMVAEAFF. For the CDR3, the DNA is TGCAGTGCTATGGTAGCTGAAGCTTTCTTT.

J is TRBJ2-1 and V is TRBV29-1; TRBD1 agrees at 7 bases. The CDR3 covers 17 residues. CDR1 SQVTM and CDR2 ANQGSEA come from the germline V gene. Unmatched junction bases numbered 15, after V lost 4 bases and J lost 3 bases. As DNA, the CDR3 is TGCAGCGTTGGATCTGTTCCCGGGACAGCGTACTACAATGAGCAGTTCTTC. It is translated as CSVGSVPGTAYYNEQFF.

Remarks on this clone: Other DNA variants within this sample encode the same CDR3. The chain recombines TRBV9 with TRBJ1-4; D ambiguous. Trimming removed 10 bases from V and 3 bases from J, with 13 bases in between. Looked up from germline, CDR1 is SGDLS and CDR2 is YYNGEE. The CDR3 covers 13 residues. The CDR3 DNA is TGTGCCTCCTCCGGCGGGCCTAATGAAAAACTGTTTTTT. This translates into CASSGGPNEKLFF.

The V and J genes are TRBV27 and TRBJ2-7, with 9 positions matching TRBD1. The J segment lost 3 bases and the V segment lost 0 bases, leaving 0 bases of the junction unmatched. Germline V gives CDR1 MNHEY, CDR2 SMNVEV (reference sequence). The CDR3 runs to 14 residues. CDR3 residues: CASSLSDRGYEQYF. The DNA of the CDR3 is TGTGCCAGCAGTTTATCGGACAGGGGCTACGAGCAGTACTTC.

This rearrangement joins TRBV7-2 to TRBJ2-3, with 10 bases identical to TRBD2. This CDR3 is 16 amino acids long. V lost 2 bases to trimming and J lost 2 bases; unmatched junction nucleotides: 4. Germline V gives CDR1 SGHTA, CDR2 FQGNSA. CDR3 sequence reads: CASSLTAGGTTDTQYF. CDR3 nucleotides: TGTGCCAGCAGCTTAACAGCGGGAGGGACCACAGATACGCAGTATTTT.

The chain uses TRBV29-1 and TRBJ1-1; TRBD1 aligns across 9 bases. The trim removed 3 bases at V and 7 bases at J, leaving 6 bases unmatched. The CDR3 contains 13 residues. Germline CDR1 and CDR2: SQVTM and ANQGSEA. DNA for the CDR3: TGCAGCGTTGATTTTACGACAGGGGGTGAAGCTTTCTTT. Translated, it gives CSVDFTTGGEAFF.

The CDR3, as DNA: TGTGCCAGCAGCTTAGAGGTGGGGGCAGGGGTTGGCGGCTACACCTTC. This codes for CASSLEVGAGVGGYTF. The V and J genes are TRBV7-9 and TRBJ1-2, with TRBD1 as a possible D gene (6 bases). With 1 base removed from V and 8 bases from J, the gap between germline ends came to 20 bases. The germline V gene has CDR1 SEHNR and CDR2 FQNEAQ (reference sequence). The CDR3 covers 16 residues. Full variable domain (remainder filled in from reference TRBV7-9 and TRBJ1-2): DTGVSQNPRHKITKRGQNVTFRCDPISEHNRLYWYRQTLGQGPEFLTYFQNEAQLEKSRLLSDRFSAERPKGSFSTLEIQRTEQGDSAMYLCASSLEVGAGVGGYTFGSGTRLTVV.

V usage is TRBV30 and J usage is TRBJ1-2; no firm D call. CDR3 length: 13 residues. Looked up from germline, CDR1 is GTSNPN and CDR2 is SVGIG (reference sequence). Trimming left V 3 bases short and J 5 bases short, with 13 bases between. The CDR3 sequence is CAWRALDIYGYTF. The CDR3 region has the DNA TGTGCCTGGAGGGCCCTAGATATTTATGGCTACACCTTC.

The genes are TRBV7-6 and TRBJ2-7, with TRBD2 matching 14 bases. The CDR3 has 17 residues. The germline CDR1 and CDR2 sequences are SGHVS and FNYEAQ. V lost 1 base to trimming and J lost 6 bases; unmatched junction nucleotides: 8. CDR3 sequence: CASSLDGTSGRTGEQYF. CDR3 bases: TGTGCCAGCAGCTTAGATGGGACTAGCGGGAGAACGGGCGAGCAGTACTTC.

The V and J genes are TRBV19 and TRBJ2-3, with 7 positions matching TRBD1. The germline V gene has CDR1 LNHDA and CDR2 SQIVND (reference sequence). The CDR3 contains 17 residues. The junction had 14 bases not matched to a gene; V was cut back by 4 bases and J by 4 bases. This CDR3 is CASSTRQGLSPPDTQYF. CDR3 DNA sequence: TGTGCCAGTAGTACCCGACAGGGTTTGAGCCCTCCAGATACGCAGTATTTT.

This chain connects TRBV27 to TRBJ1-1, with D perhaps matching TRBD1 (6 bases). The CDR3 is made up of 13 amino acids. Trimming left V 5 bases short and J 4 bases short, with 11 bases between. Germline V gene data show CDR1 as MNHEY and CDR2 as SMNVEV (reference sequence). CDR3 sequence reads: CASSEQGRTEAFF. The CDR3 DNA follows: TGTGCCAGCAGTGAACAGGGTCGCACTGAAGCTTTCTTT.

The V gene is TRBV28, the J gene TRBJ1-3; TRBD1 agrees at 7 bases. The junction had 4 bases not matched to a gene; V was cut back by 5 bases and J by 0 bases. This CDR3 region has 15 residues. CDR1 and CDR2 (germline): MDHEN, SYDVKM. The CDR3 DNA reads TGTGCCAGCAGTGAGACAGGGATCTCTGGAAACACCATATATTTT. The encoded protein is CASSETGISGNTIYF.

The chain employs TRBV20-1 and TRBJ1-2, with D possibly TRBD1 on 6 matching bases. V was trimmed by 3 bases and J by 4 bases, leaving 15 bases between them. The CDR3 covers 14 residues. CDR1 is DFQATT and CDR2 is SNEGSKA in the germline V gene (reference sequence). CDR3 nucleotides: TGCAGTGCTAGTGGGCCAGGGACACTCTATGGCTACACCTTC. As protein: CSASGPGTLYGYTF.

The rearrangement uses TRBV30 and TRBJ2-2; weak D call: TRBD2 (6 bases). Trimming took off 0 bases at V and 15 bases at J, with 14 bases between the two ends. This CDR3 has 12 amino acids. Germline V gene sequence: CDR1 GTSNPN, CDR2 SVGIG (reference sequence). The CDR3 sequence is CAWSVPSGRLFF. CDR3 coding DNA: TGTGCCTGGAGTGTACCGAGCGGGCGGTTGTTTTTT.

This rearrangement joins TRBV29-1 to TRBJ2-6; no firm D call. The CDR3 has 13 residues. V lost 4 bases, J lost 1 base, and 5 bases lay in between. Germline V lookup: CDR1 SQVTM, CDR2 ANQGSEA. CDR3 protein: CSVVSSGANVLTF. CDR3 sequence (DNA): TGCAGCGTTGTGTCGTCTGGGGCCAACGTCCTGACTTTC.

This chain uses TRBV5-1 with TRBJ1-2; 8 nucleotides agree with TRBD1. The V segment lost 4 bases and the J segment 1 base; nucleotides outside the gene matches: 12. CDR3 length equals 17 residues. Germline V lookup: CDR1 SGHRS, CDR2 YFSETQ. The CDR3 spells CASSGGTGAPLNYGYTF. The CDR3, as DNA: TGCGCCAGCAGCGGCGGGACAGGAGCACCTCTTAACTATGGCTACACCTTC.

The V gene is TRBV27, the J gene TRBJ2-3; D remains ambiguous. Trimming stripped 2 bases from V and 0 bases from J, with 18 bases between. The CDR3 covers 18 residues. Germline CDR1 is MNHEY and CDR2 is SMNVEV (reference sequence). The CDR3 coding sequence is TGTGCCAGCAGTTTACCCCGCAGGTCCCCCTTCAGCACAGATACGCAGTATTTT. As protein: CASSLPRRSPFSTDTQYF.

The chain uses TRBV9 and TRBJ2-5; weak D call: TRBD2 (6 bases). From germline, CDR1 is SGDLS and CDR2 YYNGEE. The V gene lost 3 bases and the J gene lost 4 bases, with 13 bases spanning the gap. CDR3 length: 14 amino acids. CDR3 DNA: TGTGCCAGCAGCGCTGGGGACTCTCGAGAGACCCAGTACTTC. The encoded protein is CASSAGDSRETQYF.

Only one count was recorded for this clone. The J gene is TRBJ2-2, the V gene TRBV5-6; D gene uncertain. The V gene lost 1 base and the J gene lost 8 bases, with 3 bases spanning the gap. Per germline, CDR1 SGHDT and CDR2 YYEEEE. CDR3 length: 11 amino acids. The CDR3 DNA reads TGTGCCAGCAGCTTGCTTGGGGAGCTGTTTTTT. This gives the protein CASSLLGELFF.